Listed below are T cell receptor beta chains from one sample, sequenced in a study of blood T cell repertoires in COVID-19. Sequencing was performed with immunoSEQ multiplex PCR; in TCRdb, only in-frame clones are kept and a portion is missing. The sample carries some 310,000 clones, 90% recorded once. The material sequenced was peripheral blood. All receptors derive from a woman aged 40 to 55 with COVID-19, enrolled during active disease. The CDR3 runs from the conserved cysteine through the conserved F or W. D genes are given only for firm matches. Some rows mark clone size as missing; the rest say once, few, many or name a class of expanded clone.

D gene: NA
clone size: NA
V gene: TRBV11-2
J gene: TRBJ2-6
CDR3 protein: CASSLTFSSGANVLTF
CDR3 DNA: TGTGCCAGCAGCTTAACCTTTAGCTCTGGGGCCAACGTCCTGACTTTC

D gene: NA
clone size: NA
V gene: TRBV19
J gene: TRBJ1-1
CDR3 protein: CASSTLGGTEAFF
CDR3 DNA: TGTGCCAGTAGTACCTTGGGGGGGACTGAAGCTTTCTTT

D gene: TRBD1
clone size: NA
V gene: TRBV19
J gene: TRBJ2-3
CDR3 protein: CASSNYRGRRDTQYF
CDR3 DNA: TGTGCCAGTAGTAATTACAGGGGGCGTCGGGATACGCAGTATTTT

D gene: NA
clone size: NA
V gene: TRBV18
J gene: TRBJ2-3
CDR3 protein: CASSPGGSTDTQYF
CDR3 DNA: TGTGCCAGCTCACCAGGCGGGAGCACAGATACGCAGTATTTT

D gene: NA
clone size: NA
V gene: TRBV7-2
J gene: TRBJ2-1
CDR3 protein: CASSLFNEQFF
CDR3 DNA: TGTGCCAGCAGTCTCTTCAATGAGCAGTTCTTC

D gene: TRBD2
clone size: NA
V gene: TRBV28
J gene: TRBJ2-1
CDR3 protein: CASSFSGGYNEQFF
CDR3 DNA: TGTGCCAGCAGTTTTAGCGGGGGTTACAATGAGCAGTTCTTC

D gene: TRBD2
clone size: NA
V gene: TRBV5-1
J gene: TRBJ2-7
CDR3 protein: CASSLLSGRGYEQYF
CDR3 DNA: TGCGCCAGCAGCCTCCTAAGCGGGAGAGGCTACGAGCAGTACTTC

D gene: TRBD1
clone size: NA
V gene: TRBV28
J gene: TRBJ1-2
CDR3 protein: CAIWAGQGGYTF
CDR3 DNA: TGTGCCATCTGGGCGGGACAGGGAGGCTACACCTTC

D gene: NA
clone size: NA
V gene: TRBV4-3
J gene: TRBJ2-5
CDR3 protein: CASSQDPPGNQETQYF
CDR3 DNA: TGCGCCAGCAGCCAAGATCCCCCGGGGAATCAAGAGACCCAGTACTTC

D gene: NA
clone size: NA
V gene: TRBV18
J gene: TRBJ2-6
CDR3 protein: CASSLLTVFSGANVLTF
CDR3 DNA: TGTGCCAGCTCACTACTGACAGTTTTCTCTGGGGCCAACGTCCTGACTTTC

D gene: NA
clone size: NA
V gene: TRBV19
J gene: TRBJ1-4
CDR3 protein: CASNPGHTVKKLFF
CDR3 DNA: TGTGCCAGTAACCCGGGACACACGGTGAAAAAACTGTTTTTT

D gene: NA
clone size: NA
V gene: TRBV5-4
J gene: TRBJ2-4
CDR3 protein: CASSFPTGNKNIQYF
CDR3 DNA: TGTGCCAGCAGCTTCCCCACAGGCAACAAAAACATTCAGTACTTC

D gene: NA
clone size: NA
V gene: TRBV5-1
J gene: TRBJ1-5
CDR3 protein: CASSLTGDGNQPQHF
CDR3 DNA: TGCGCCAGCAGCTTGACGGGGGATGGCAATCAGCCCCAGCATTTT

D gene: NA
clone size: NA
V gene: TRBV7-2
J gene: TRBJ2-7
CDR3 protein: CASSLTGGGPPYEQYF
CDR3 DNA: TGTGCCAGCAGCTTAACGGGCGGGGGCCCTCCCTACGAGCAGTACTTC

D gene: TRBD2
clone size: NA
V gene: TRBV10-2
J gene: TRBJ2-3
CDR3 protein: CASPSPLAGATDTQYF
CDR3 DNA: TGCGCCAGCCCTAGCCCTCTAGCGGGGGCTACCGATACGCAGTATTTT

D gene: NA
clone size: NA
V gene: TRBV10-3
J gene: TRBJ2-1
CDR3 protein: CAIRSPREGNEQFF
CDR3 DNA: TGTGCCATCAGGAGCCCCAGGGAAGGTAATGAGCAGTTCTTC

D gene: NA
clone size: NA
V gene: TRBV27
J gene: TRBJ1-2
CDR3 protein: CASTDRMGYGYTF
CDR3 DNA: TGTGCCAGCACTGACAGGATGGGCTATGGCTACACCTTC

D gene: NA
clone size: NA
V gene: TRBV18
J gene: TRBJ2-2
CDR3 protein: CASSTSRGGFGELFF
CDR3 DNA: TGTGCCAGCTCAACGTCCCGGGGTGGATTCGGGGAGCTGTTTTTT

D gene: NA
clone size: NA
V gene: TRBV27
J gene: TRBJ2-2
CDR3 protein: CASSLEWALTGELFF
CDR3 DNA: TGTGCCAGCAGTTTAGAATGGGCCCTCACCGGGGAGCTGTTTTTT

D gene: NA
clone size: NA
V gene: TRBV9
J gene: TRBJ1-6
CDR3 protein: CASSVDQLNSPLHF
CDR3 DNA: TGTGCCAGCAGCGTAGATCAGTTGAATTCACCCCTCCACTTT

D gene: NA
clone size: NA
V gene: TRBV27
J gene: TRBJ1-2
CDR3 protein: CASSIRRQRNGYTF
CDR3 DNA: TGTGCCAGCAGTATCCGGAGACAGAGGAATGGCTACACCTTC

D gene: NA
clone size: NA
V gene: TRBV7-9
J gene: TRBJ1-1
CDR3 protein: CASRSSGGTEAFF
CDR3 DNA: TGTGCCAGCAGGTCTTCGGGAGGGACTGAAGCTTTCTTT

D gene: TRBD1
clone size: once
V gene: TRBV19
J gene: TRBJ1-5
CDR3 protein: CASSVRTGGYNQPQHF
CDR3 DNA: TGTGCCAGTAGTGTCCGTACAGGGGGATACAATCAGCCCCAGCATTTT

D gene: TRBD1
clone size: NA
V gene: TRBV14
J gene: TRBJ2-3
CDR3 protein: CASSQRGLELWSTDTQYF
CDR3 DNA: TGTGCCAGCAGCCAAAGGGGGCTTGAGCTTTGGAGCACAGATACGCAGTATTTT

D gene: TRBD1
clone size: NA
V gene: TRBV19
J gene: TRBJ2-1
CDR3 protein: CASSPRGHEQFF
CDR3 DNA: TGTGCCAGTAGCCCGAGGGGGCATGAGCAGTTCTTC